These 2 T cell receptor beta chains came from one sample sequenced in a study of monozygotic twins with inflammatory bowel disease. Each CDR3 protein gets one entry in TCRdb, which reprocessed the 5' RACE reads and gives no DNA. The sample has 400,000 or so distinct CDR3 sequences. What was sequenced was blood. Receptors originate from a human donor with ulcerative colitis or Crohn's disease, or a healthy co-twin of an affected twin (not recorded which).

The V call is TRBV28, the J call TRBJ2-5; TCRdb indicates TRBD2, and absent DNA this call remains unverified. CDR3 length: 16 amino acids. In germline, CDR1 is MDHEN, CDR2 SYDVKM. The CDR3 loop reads CASSCAEGTTPGTQYF.

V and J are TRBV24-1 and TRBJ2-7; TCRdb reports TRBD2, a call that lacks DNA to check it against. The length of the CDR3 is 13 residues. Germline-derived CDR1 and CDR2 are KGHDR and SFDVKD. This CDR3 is CATMGTNSYEQYF.